Shown below are 5 T cell receptor beta chains from a single sample sequenced in a study of T cells in Graves' hyperthyroidism and ophthalmopathy (dated by TCRdb to about 2019). The library was built by means of multiplex PCR. The listed sequencing device is Illumina HiSeq 2000. The TCR beta CDR3 regions were amplified from RNA transcripts. For the first round of RT-PCR on the TCR CDR3, the HTBI primer set was used together with the Qiagen OneStep RT-PCR kit. TCRdb took the public reads, trimmed them with fastp at Q25, ran MiXCR for clone calling and kept in-frame beta chains. Rows matching on CDR3 protein sequence are summarized as one entry with the most common DNA and genes. The sample data list roughly 250,000 distinct CDR3 sequences, and roughly 15% of these were observed just once. The ten most abundant clones make up 28% of the sample. Sample: blood. The receptors here all came from a young woman with Graves' ophthalmopathy.

V gene TRBV20-1 combines with J gene TRBJ2-1; D gene uncertain. The germline V gene has CDR1 DFQATT and CDR2 SNEGSKA (reference sequence). The CDR3 sequence is 19 residues long. V lost 0 bases, J lost 3 bases, and 24 bases lay in between. The CDR3 here is CSARDPQDPWANRYNEQFF. In DNA form, the CDR3 reads TGCAGTGCTAGAGATCCCCAGGATCCTTGGGCCAATCGCTACAATGAGCAGTTCTTC.

The table lists this clonotype with many counts. The chain carries TRBV20-1 and TRBJ1-2; no reliable D call. CDR1 is DFQATT, CDR2 SNEGSKA, per germline (reference sequence). Trimming stripped 0 bases from V and 7 bases from J, with 12 bases between. The CDR3 is 13 amino acids. CDR3 in DNA: TGCAGTGCTAGAGATTGGACGGGAGGTGGCTACACCTTC. This encodes CSARDWTGGGYTF.

This clonotype has ten or more counts. V usage is TRBV5-1 and J usage is TRBJ1-4; 8 bases are shared with TRBD1. The CDR3 contains 15 residues. With 0 bases clipped from V and 8 bases from J, the junction kept 6 bases outside the gene matches. Germline lookup yields CDR1 SGHRS and CDR2 YFSETQ. The CDR3 bases are TGCGCCAGCAGCTTGGCTGGACAGGGTATCGAAAAACTGTTTTTT. This encodes CASSLAGQGIEKLFF.

This clonotype has at least ten counts. This chain connects TRBV5-6 to TRBJ1-1; TRBD1 might be the D (6 bases). Germline V lookup: CDR1 SGHDT, CDR2 YYEEEE. This CDR3 has 13 residues. V lost 4 bases and J lost 4, with 11 bases in between. The CDR3 here is CASSIRGGTEAFF. The DNA of the CDR3 is TGTGCCAGCAGCATTAGGGGGGGCACTGAAGCTTTCTTT. Full variable domain (remainder filled in from reference TRBV5-6 and TRBJ1-1): DAGVTQSPTHLIKTRGQQVTLRCSPKSGHDTVSWYQQALGQGPQFIFQYYEEEERQRGNFPDRFSGHQFPNYSSELNVNALLLGDSALYLCASSIRGGTEAFFGQGTRLTVV.

This clonotype was recorded many times. This chain links TRBV13 with TRBJ2-7, with TRBD1 matching over 8 bases. CDR1 PRHDT and CDR2 FYEKMQ come from the germline V gene (reference sequence). This CDR3 spans 13 amino acids. J was trimmed by 5 bases and V by 5 bases; bases with no gene match: 5. The CDR3 loop is CASSSRGLDEQYF. Written as DNA, the CDR3 is TGTGCCAGCAGCAGCAGGGGGCTGGACGAGCAGTACTTC. Using reference TRBV13 and TRBJ2-7 for the parts outside the CDR3, the full variable domain is AAGVIQSPRHLIKEKRETATLKCYPIPRHDTVYWYQQGPGQDPQFLISFYEKMQSDKGSIPDRFSAQQFSDYHSELNMSSLELGDSALYFCASSSRGLDEQYFGPGTRLTVT.